This TCR beta chain derives from a study of blood T cell repertoires in COVID-19. V was trimmed by 3 bases and J by 4 bases, leaving 16 bases between them. The CDR3 loop spans 15 amino acids. Looked up from germline, CDR1 is SGHDT and CDR2 is YYEEEE. Repertoires were generated with immunoSEQ multiplex PCR, while TCRdb's copy carries only in-frame clones and drops some. The sample has some 390,000 clones, 80% to 90% seen once. The clonotype originates from a man aged 30 to 45 who had recovered from COVID-19. Specimen: PBMCs or T cells enriched from blood (not recorded which). This chain uses TRBV5-6 with TRBJ2-5; perhaps TRBD2 as D (6 bases). In DNA form, the CDR3 reads TGTGCCAGCAGCTCCGATTCCGGGAGACCAGAGACCCAGTACTTC. Amino acids: CASSSDSGRPETQYF.